This T cell receptor beta chain was documented in a study of blood T cell repertoires in COVID-19. The CDR3 totals 15 residues. V was trimmed by 5 bases and J by 0 bases, leaving 12 bases between them. Germline values: CDR1 MNHEY, CDR2 SMNVEV (reference sequence). The method was immunoSEQ multiplex PCR; TCRdb's version includes in-frame clones alone and lacks a portion of them. This sample has 290,000 or so clones, with roughly 90% found just once. This chain connects TRBV27 to TRBJ2-3; D is ambiguous. This TCR was sampled from a young woman with acute COVID-19. Material for sequencing was PBMCs or T cells enriched from blood (not recorded which). The CDR3 sequence is CASSHTSTSTDTQYF. DNA for the CDR3: TGTGCCAGCAGTCATACATCGACTAGCACAGATACGCAGTATTTT.